Below, 12 T cell receptor beta chains from the same sample are listed, as sequenced in a study of blood T cell repertoires in COVID-19. Clones were sequenced by immunoSEQ multiplex PCR, and TCRdb holds only the in-frame ones, with some missing. The data show roughly 330,000 clones, around 83% seen once. Sequencing was carried out using peripheral blood. Every receptor here comes from a woman aged 45-65 years with acute or convalescent COVID-19.

This clone has a handful of counts. This rearrangement joins TRBV7-9 to TRBJ2-3; no definite D call. The germline V gene encodes CDR1 SEHNR and CDR2 FQNEAQ (reference sequence). The germline V and J ends were trimmed by 8 bases and 5 bases, with 11 bases remaining between them. The CDR3 is made up of 12 amino acids. CDR3 DNA sequence: TGTGCCAGCGGGCTCGTGGTAGATACGCAGTATTTT. Its protein product is CASGLVVDTQYF.

The chain couples TRBV6-5 to TRBJ2-7, with TRBD1 identical over 9 bases. Germline CDR1 is MNHEY and CDR2 is SVGAGI. This CDR3 has 12 amino acids. V trimming: 7 bases; J trimming: 6 bases; junction bases outside the gene matches: 4. DNA for the CDR3: TGTGCCAGCACCGGGACAGGGTTCGAGCAGTACGTC. It encodes CASTGTGFEQYV.

In nucleotides, the CDR3 is TGTGCCAGCAGCCCCGACGGGAACTATGGCTACACCTTC. Amino acids: CASSPDGNYGYTF. V is TRBV9 and J is TRBJ1-2; D gene uncertain. This CDR3 contains 13 residues. V dropped 4 bases and J dropped 2 bases, with 9 bases sitting between them. CDR1 is SGDLS and CDR2 is YYNGEE in the germline V gene.

The rearrangement links TRBV27 to TRBJ1-2; possibly TRBD1 for D (5 bases). Trimming took off 2 bases at V and 7 bases at J, with 11 bases between the two ends. Germline values: CDR1 MNHEY, CDR2 SMNVEV (reference sequence). The CDR3 covers 13 residues. The CDR3 region is CASSLKGPIGYTF. CDR3 DNA sequence: TGTGCCAGCAGTTTAAAGGGGCCTATTGGCTACACCTTC.

The sample holds one count of this clone. The chain couples TRBV5-1 to TRBJ1-2, with D perhaps matching TRBD1 (6 bases). V was cut by 4 bases and J by 4 bases, with 11 bases left in between. This CDR3 has 13 residues. Germline V gene sequence: CDR1 SGHRS, CDR2 YFSETQ. Written as DNA, the CDR3 is TGCGCCAGCAGCGCAGGGACACTCTATGGCTACACCTTC. Its translation is CASSAGTLYGYTF.

V and J are TRBV10-3 and TRBJ2-5, with unresolved D. Germline lookup yields CDR1 ENHRY and CDR2 SYGVKD. V gave up 1 base and J gave up 5 bases, with 8 bases separating them. The CDR3 is 13 residues long. The CDR3 reads CAISELARETQYF. In DNA form, the CDR3 reads TGTGCCATCAGTGAGTTGGCGAGGGAGACCCAGTACTTC.

The V gene is TRBV18, the J gene TRBJ2-3, with a weak D call TRBD1 (5 bases). The V gene lost 1 base and the J gene lost 3 bases, with 8 bases spanning the gap. The CDR3 covers 14 residues. Germline-derived CDR1 and CDR2 are KGHSH and LQKENI. CDR3 bases: TGTGCCAGCTCACCACAGGGGTCGACAGATACGCAGTATTTT. This encodes CASSPQGSTDTQYF.

The V call is TRBV6-5, the J call TRBJ2-2, with D hard to call. V dropped 6 bases and J dropped 4 bases, with 9 bases sitting between them. The CDR3 has 13 residues. Germline CDR1 MNHEY, CDR2 SVGAGI. For the CDR3, the DNA is TGTGCCAGCAGGACTCCGGGCACCGGGGAGCTGTTTTTT. Protein: CASRTPGTGELFF.

The chain joins TRBV5-4 to TRBJ1-2, with D possibly matching TRBD1 (6 bases). This CDR3 has 16 amino acids. V lost 4 bases, J lost 0 bases, and 16 bases lay in between. Germline CDR1 is SGHNT and CDR2 is YYREEE (reference sequence). This CDR3 is CASSPEGTGSNYGYTF. CDR3 nucleotides: TGTGCCAGCAGCCCGGAAGGTACAGGGTCTAACTATGGCTACACCTTC.

V usage is TRBV6-5 and J usage is TRBJ2-1; no clear D. Germline assignment: CDR1 MNHEY and CDR2 SVGAGI. The ends were cut back, 0 bases at V and 8 bases at J, with 5 bases in the middle. This CDR3 spans 12 amino acids. This chain's CDR3 is CASSYSPYEQFF. CDR3 bases: TGTGCCAGCAGTTACTCTCCCTATGAGCAGTTCTTC.

The chain joins TRBV6-5 to TRBJ2-3, with D perhaps matching TRBD1 (5 bases). CDR1 and CDR2 from the germline V gene are MNHEY and SVGAGI. The CDR3 spans 14 residues. Between the trimmed V and J ends, which lost 6 bases and 1 base, there was a span of 11 bases. This CDR3 reads CASRTPQGTDTQYF. The CDR3 DNA reads as TGTGCCAGCAGGACCCCACAGGGCACAGATACGCAGTATTTT.

The rearrangement joins TRBV18 to TRBJ2-1, with D perhaps TRBD1 (6 bases). The CDR3 covers 15 residues. Trimming took off 3 bases at V and 2 bases at J, with 11 bases between the two ends. CDR1 is KGHSH and CDR2 is LQKENI in the germline V gene. Here the CDR3 DNA reads TGTGCCAGCTCACCCGGGACAAACACCTACAATGAGCAGTTCTTC. Translation: CASSPGTNTYNEQFF.